The clone carrying this TCR beta chain was observed a few times. This specimen belongs to a study of identical twins. V lost 2 bases, J lost 5 bases, and 9 bases lay in between. Germline V gene data show CDR1 as ENHRY and CDR2 as SYGVKD. The CDR3 runs to 14 residues. From the 5' RACE reads, TCRdb called clonotypes with MiXCR, one entry per CDR3 protein. The data contain roughly 750,000 distinct CDR3 sequences, 20% to 25% of them singletons. The same data also contributed to another study, on T cells expressing NK-cell markers.

Source material: PBMCs. This sequence originates from a young woman in good health. V usage is TRBV10-3 and J usage is TRBJ2-2; D is perhaps TRBD1 (5 bases). DNA of the CDR3: TGTGCCATCAGTGAGAGAAGGGGAACCGGGGAGCTGTTTTTT. It specifies CAISERRGTGELFF.